Following are 28 T cell receptor beta chains from one sample sequenced in a study of OX40 agonist ivuxolimab in advanced cancers. The data were produced by immunoSEQ multiplex PCR, yet TCRdb's version contains in-frame clones alone and is incomplete. Among approximately 79,000 clones, 94% were seen once, and the ten largest hold about a fifth. Sequenced here: CD4+ or CD8+ T cells sorted from blood, sampled in a trial of the OX40 agonist ivuxolimab. Receptors were obtained from an adult with an advanced solid tumor such as melanoma, head and neck, liver or kidney cancer.

This clone appeared a single time. This rearrangement joins TRBV27 to TRBJ2-2; no clear D gene. Trimming removed 10 bases at V and 5 bases at J, with 11 bases between. The CDR3 sequence is 12 residues long. In germline, CDR1 is MNHEY, CDR2 SMNVEV (reference sequence). CDR3 protein: CAIRLATGELFF. CDR3 bases: TGTGCCATCCGACTTGCGACCGGGGAGCTGTTTTTT.

The chain recombines TRBV27 with TRBJ1-5, with D possibly matching TRBD1 (5 bases). CDR1 and CDR2 from the germline V gene are MNHEY and SMNVEV (reference sequence). The CDR3 is made up of 15 amino acids. Trimming shortened V by 8 bases and J by 1 base, and 15 bases separated the two germline ends. In nucleotides, the CDR3 is TGTGCCAGCCAGCCCACGGGGGAGAGCAATCAGCCCCAGCATTTT. This encodes CASQPTGESNQPQHF.

This clone was picked up one time. The chain combines TRBV7-7 with TRBJ2-3; D is perhaps TRBD2 (6 bases). From germline, CDR1 is SSHAT and CDR2 FNYEAQ (reference sequence). The CDR3 is 15 residues long. Trimming cost V 3 bases and J 2 bases, with 12 bases left between them. CDR3 nucleotide sequence: TGTGCCAGCAGCTTTCAGCTAGCGCCCACAGATACGCAGTATTTT. Translated: CASSFQLAPTDTQYF.

CDR3 nucleotide sequence: TGCGCCAGCAGCCAAGACGTCCGGGACAACTACGAGCAGTACTTC. Its translation is CASSQDVRDNYEQYF. The chain combines TRBV4-3 with TRBJ2-7; tentative D call: TRBD1 (6 bases). The germline CDR1 and CDR2 sequences are LGHNA and YSLEER. V lost 0 bases and J lost 3, with 12 bases in between. This CDR3 is 15 amino acids long.

The chain employs TRBV7-6 and TRBJ2-5; possibly TRBD1 or TRBD2 for D (5 bases each). CDR3 size: 15 residues. Trimming left V 3 bases short and J 5 bases short, with 16 bases between. Looked up from germline, CDR1 is SGHVS and CDR2 is FNYEAQ. The CDR3 is CASSFAGTTTETQYF. In DNA form, the CDR3 reads TGTGCCAGCAGCTTTGCCGGGACGACGACTGAGACCCAGTACTTC.

V gene TRBV2 combines with J gene TRBJ1-2; TRBD1 matches 11 bases. Germline CDR1 is SNHLY and CDR2 is FYNNEI. The CDR3 totals 14 residues. V lost 4 bases to trimming and J lost 8 bases; unmatched junction nucleotides: 6. The chain's CDR3 is CASSVGQGVEGYTF. In DNA form, the CDR3 reads TGTGCCAGCAGTGTGGGACAGGGGGTCGAAGGCTACACCTTC. The full variable domain, with the rest looked up from reference TRBV2 and TRBJ1-2, is EPEVTQTPSHQVTQMGQEVILRCVPISNHLYFYWYRQILGQKVEFLVSFYNNEISEKSEIFDDQFSVERPDGSNFTLKIRSTKLEDSAMYFCASSVGQGVEGYTFGSGTRLTVV.

The chain couples TRBV4-2 to TRBJ2-5; D not resolved. The germline V gene has CDR1 LGHNA and CDR2 YNFKEQ. The CDR3 loop spans 14 amino acids. Deletions cut 0 bases from V and 2 bases from J, with 7 bases between. The CDR3 loop reads CASSQEVQQETQYF. CDR3 coding DNA: TGTGCCAGCAGCCAAGAGGTACAGCAAGAGACCCAGTACTTC.

The chain couples TRBV18 to TRBJ2-7; 7 positions agree with TRBD2. V lost 5 bases, J lost 5 bases, and 18 bases stayed unmatched. The germline gives CDR1 KGHSH, CDR2 LQKENI. CDR3 length equals 17 residues. CDR3 DNA: TGTGCCAGCTCAGGGGGGGATGGGCCCAGAATAGCGGACGAGCAGTACTTC. Protein product: CASSGGDGPRIADEQYF.

CDR3 in amino acids: CASSDVSGTGLEKLFF. In DNA, the CDR3 is TGTGCCAGCAGTGATGTCTCTGGGACAGGGCTTGAAAAACTGTTTTTT. The chain combines TRBV2 with TRBJ1-4, with TRBD1 identical over 9 bases. J gave up 7 bases and V 3 bases, and 9 bases lay outside the gene matches. Germline values: CDR1 SNHLY, CDR2 FYNNEI. This CDR3 is built from 16 residues.

The rearrangement uses TRBV6-5 and TRBJ1-1, with D possibly TRBD1 on 5 matching bases. Trimming removed 11 bases from V and 1 base from J, with 17 bases in between. This CDR3 region has 14 residues. The germline CDR1 and CDR2 sequences are MNHEY and SVGAGI. The CDR3 is CAGFGTMENTEAFF. For the CDR3, the DNA is TGTGCCGGATTTGGGACCATGGAGAACACTGAAGCTTTCTTT.

The rearrangement links TRBV15 to TRBJ2-7, with D tentatively TRBD1 (5 bases). Per the germline V gene, CDR1 is LNHNV and CDR2 is YYDKDF (reference sequence). This CDR3 is 16 amino acids long. V was shortened by 5 bases and J by 2 bases, with 19 bases between the two germline ends. The CDR3 DNA reads as TGTGCCACCAGCGGCAGTTTTGGGCTCAGGGCCTACGAGCAGTACTTC. Translating it yields CATSGSFGLRAYEQYF.

Only one count was recorded for this clone. The chain uses TRBV27 and TRBJ2-7; D is tentatively TRBD1 or TRBD2 (5 bases each). V lost 8 bases and J lost 2, with 10 bases in between. This CDR3 comprises 12 residues. Germline V gene data show CDR1 as MNHEY and CDR2 as SMNVEV (reference sequence). The CDR3 sequence is CASAGGPYEQYF. As DNA, the CDR3 is TGTGCCAGCGCTGGGGGACCCTACGAGCAGTACTTC.

This clone was counted once. The V call is TRBV6-5, the J call TRBJ2-1; the D is unclear. Germline V gene data show CDR1 as MNHEY and CDR2 as SVGAGI. The CDR3 loop spans 12 amino acids. The V gene lost 6 bases and the J gene lost 7 bases, with 10 bases spanning the gap. CDR3 nucleotides: TGTGCCAGCAGGAACCTCAGGAATGAGCAGTTCTTC. It codes for CASRNLRNEQFF.

This CDR3 is CASSYAAGGPDEQYF. Here the CDR3 DNA reads TGTGCCAGCAGTTACGCAGCGGGAGGGCCGGACGAGCAGTACTTC. The V call is TRBV6-5, the J call TRBJ2-7, with 10 bases that match TRBD2. Unmatched junction bases numbered 6, after V lost 2 bases and J lost 5 bases. This CDR3 comprises 15 residues. Germline V gives CDR1 MNHEY, CDR2 SVGAGI.

The rearrangement joins TRBV5-6 to TRBJ2-3, with D perhaps TRBD1 or TRBD2 (5 bases each). CDR3 length equals 14 residues. The ends were cut back, 3 bases at V and 0 bases at J, with 8 bases in the middle. The germline V gene encodes CDR1 SGHDT and CDR2 YYEEEE. The CDR3 loop is CASSWDGSTDTQYF. The CDR3 DNA follows: TGTGCCAGCAGCTGGGACGGGAGCACAGATACGCAGTATTTT.

This chain joins TRBV5-6 and TRBJ1-2; no reliable D call. This CDR3 is built from 12 residues. Germline CDR1 is SGHDT and CDR2 is YYEEEE. Between the trimmed V and J ends, which lost 0 bases and 7 bases, there was a span of 7 bases. CDR3 protein: CASSLGPPGYTF. As DNA, the CDR3 is TGTGCCAGCAGCTTGGGGCCTCCTGGCTACACCTTC. Combining the CDR3 with reference TRBV5-6 and TRBJ1-2 gives the whole variable domain DAGVTQSPTHLIKTRGQQVTLRCSPKSGHDTVSWYQQALGQGPQFIFQYYEEEERQRGNFPDRFSGHQFPNYSSELNVNALLLGDSALYLCASSLGPPGYTFGSGTRLTVV.

V gene TRBV6-5 combines with J gene TRBJ1-6, with 7 bases fitting TRBD1. There are 15 residues in the CDR3. V trimming: 1 base; J trimming: 6 bases; junction bases outside the gene matches: 3. The germline CDR1 and CDR2 sequences are MNHEY and SVGAGI. CDR3 in DNA: TGTGCCAGCAGTTACTGGGGGACAGCTAATTCACCCCTCCACTTT. It specifies CASSYWGTANSPLHF.

The J gene is TRBJ2-7, the V gene TRBV29-1; tentatively, D is TRBD2 (5 bases). The CDR3 is 14 residues long. The V end lost 2 bases, the J end lost 3 bases, and 14 bases lay between the germline ends. Germline V gene data show CDR1 as SQVTM and CDR2 as ANQGSEA. CDR3 region: CSVERLVGIYEQYF. CDR3 nucleotides: TGCAGCGTTGAAAGGTTGGTCGGGATCTACGAGCAGTACTTC.

This rearrangement joins TRBV27 to TRBJ2-7; D tentatively fits TRBD1 or TRBD2 (6 bases each). Germline V CDR1 and CDR2: MNHEY, SMNVEV (reference sequence). CDR3 length: 14 amino acids. Trimming left V 3 bases short and J 3 bases short, with 12 bases between. CDR3 residues: CASSFGGPLYEQYF. In DNA form, the CDR3 reads TGTGCCAGCAGTTTTGGGGGGCCCCTCTACGAGCAGTACTTC.

This clone has a single count. This chain connects TRBV11-2 to TRBJ1-4; TRBD1 is a possible D gene (5 bases). Trimming took 0 bases from V and 2 from J, leaving 22 bases between them. This CDR3 has 20 amino acids. Germline lookup yields CDR1 SGHAT and CDR2 FQNNGV. As DNA, the CDR3 is TGTGCCAGCAGCTTAGAGGCGCAGGGACCGGTGGACGCTACTAATGAAAAACTGTTTTTT. Encoded protein: CASSLEAQGPVDATNEKLFF.

This clone was seen a handful of times. The chain carries TRBV4-3 and TRBJ2-1; 7 bases match TRBD2. With V trimmed by 4 bases and J by 6 bases, 9 bases remained unmatched. This CDR3 has 15 amino acids. The germline gives CDR1 LGHNA, CDR2 YSLEER. As DNA, the CDR3 is TGCGCCAGCAGCCCGGGGGAGGGGACGGGCAATGAGCAGTTCTTC. This sequence encodes CASSPGEGTGNEQFF.

The chain couples TRBV2 to TRBJ2-5; D remains ambiguous. This CDR3 contains 15 residues. V was shortened by 2 bases and J by 5 bases, with 15 bases between the two germline ends. Germline V CDR1 and CDR2: SNHLY, FYNNEI. This chain's CDR3 is CASSEIGQAAETQYF. The CDR3, as DNA: TGTGCCAGCAGTGAAATAGGGCAGGCTGCGGAGACCCAGTACTTC. The full variable domain, its missing parts supplied by reference TRBV2 and TRBJ2-5, is EPEVTQTPSHQVTQMGQEVILRCVPISNHLYFYWYRQILGQKVEFLVSFYNNEISEKSEIFDDQFSVERPDGSNFTLKIRSTKLEDSAMYFCASSEIGQAAETQYFGPGTRLLVL.

The chain carries TRBV6-6 and TRBJ1-2; no reliable D call. Trimming left V 7 bases short and J 7 bases short, with 13 bases between. Germline V lookup: CDR1 MNHNY, CDR2 SVGAGI (reference sequence). This CDR3 contains 12 residues. CDR3 amino acids: CASTEIWGGYTF. The CDR3 DNA follows: TGTGCCAGCACTGAAATCTGGGGTGGCTACACCTTC.

V usage is TRBV4-2 and J usage is TRBJ1-1; TRBD1 matches at 8 bases. The germline gives CDR1 LGHNA, CDR2 YNFKEQ. V was pared by 1 base and J by 4 bases, with 8 bases of the junction left unmatched. The CDR3 sequence is 16 residues long. The CDR3 nucleotides read TGTGCCAGCAGCCAAGCCGAGACAGGGGTGAGCACTGAAGCTTTCTTT. Protein sequence: CASSQAETGVSTEAFF.

This chain connects TRBV4-1 to TRBJ2-1, with 9 bases lining up with TRBD2. The CDR3 loop spans 16 amino acids. J lost 5 bases, V lost 2 bases, and 7 bases had no gene match. Germline CDR1 reads MGHRA; CDR2 reads YSYEKL. CDR3: CASSQPTSGVHNEQFF. The CDR3 DNA is TGCGCCAGCAGCCAACCGACTAGCGGAGTTCACAATGAGCAGTTCTTC.

This clone was observed once. This rearrangement joins TRBV20-1 to TRBJ2-5, with TRBD1 matching over 7 bases. This CDR3 is built from 11 residues. Germline V gene data show CDR1 as DFQATT and CDR2 as SNEGSKA (reference sequence). The V segment lost 6 bases and the J segment 4 bases; nucleotides outside the gene matches: 2. The CDR3 spells CSARGLETQYF. In DNA form, the CDR3 reads TGCAGTGCAAGGGGGCTAGAGACCCAGTACTTC.

This chain connects TRBV13 to TRBJ2-1; D uncertain. V was clipped by 5 bases and J by 4 bases, with 27 bases between them. The germline gives CDR1 PRHDT, CDR2 FYEKMQ (reference sequence). The CDR3 is 19 amino acids. DNA of the CDR3: TGTGCCAGCAGCGGCGGTAATCCGGGCTACCTAAGCGTGTACAATGAGCAGTTCTTC. Its translation: CASSGGNPGYLSVYNEQFF.

V usage is TRBV6-5 and J usage is TRBJ1-2; D is ambiguous. The CDR3 has 14 residues. The V gene lost 7 bases and the J gene lost 2 bases, with 14 bases spanning the gap. Germline V gene data show CDR1 as MNHEY and CDR2 as SVGAGI. This CDR3 is CASTTDSWNYGYTF. In DNA, the CDR3 is TGTGCCAGCACCACCGACTCGTGGAACTATGGCTACACCTTC.